A single sample is the source of the 20 T cell receptor beta chains below, sequenced in a study of T cells in Graves' hyperthyroidism and ophthalmopathy. Amplified TCR beta CDR3 regions derived from RNA transcripts. With the HTBI primer set, the TCR CDR3 went through a first round of RT-PCR. TCRdb re-analysed the multiplex PCR reads in MiXCR, keeping a single row per CDR3 protein. The table lists about 350,000 distinct CDR3 sequences, around a sixth of them singletons. Sequencing was carried out using blood. These TCRs come from a middle-aged woman with Graves' ophthalmopathy.

The V and J genes are TRBV28 and TRBJ1-1, with D possibly matching TRBD1 (6 bases). V dropped 6 bases and J dropped 4 bases, with 12 bases sitting between them. The CDR3 length is 13 residues. Germline loops: CDR1 MDHEN, CDR2 SYDVKM. DNA of the CDR3: TGTGCCAGCAGACCGGACAGTCTCACTGAAGCTTTCTTT. This encodes CASRPDSLTEAFF.

This clonotype was seen at least ten times. J is TRBJ2-7 and V is TRBV6-1; D perhaps matches TRBD1 (5 bases). The germline gives CDR1 MNHNS, CDR2 SASEGT. The CDR3 runs to 14 residues. V was trimmed by 5 bases and J by 6 bases, leaving 17 bases between them. CDR3 coding DNA: TGTGCCAGCAGTCAAAACTCGCGCAGGGCCGAGCAGTACTTC. Its translation is CASSQNSRRAEQYF.

There are many counts of this clonotype. V and J are TRBV27 and TRBJ1-2; D uncertain. V gave up 4 bases and J gave up 8 bases, with 11 bases separating them. CDR1 MNHEY and CDR2 SMNVEV come from the germline V gene (reference sequence). CDR3 length: 12 amino acids. Written as DNA, the CDR3 is TGTGCCAGCAGTTCTCTTCCGGGGGGCTACACCTTC. It translates to CASSSLPGGYTF.

Of note for this clonotype: One base away lies a much larger clone, so this may be a sequencing read error. The chain recombines TRBV29-1 with TRBJ2-2; D perhaps matches TRBD1 (5 bases). Trimming cost V 7 bases and J 4 bases, with 16 bases left between them. Germline loops: CDR1 SQVTM, CDR2 ANQGSEA. The CDR3 consists of 14 residues. The DNA of the CDR3 is TGCAGCGCCTCAAAGACAGCGACCACCGGGGAGCTGTTTTTT. It codes for CSASKTATTGELFF.

As for this clonotype: A read error may be the cause here, since a much bigger clone is one base away. V and J are TRBV6-1 and TRBJ2-2, with 7 bases aligning to TRBD1. CDR1 is MNHNS and CDR2 is SASEGT in the germline V gene. The CDR3 is made up of 13 amino acids. The ends lost 10 bases at V and 3 bases at J; junction bases unmatched: 5. The CDR3 bases are TGTGCCACTTACAGGGGAGACACCGGGGAGCTGTTTTTT. Translation: CATYRGDTGELFF.

This clonotype occurred many times. This rearrangement joins TRBV7-2 to TRBJ2-7; D is perhaps TRBD1 (8 bases). V lost 4 bases to trimming and J lost 3 bases, with 19 bases between them. Germline CDR1 SGHTA, CDR2 FQGNSA. The CDR3 sequence is 16 residues long. The CDR3 DNA sequence: TGTGCCAGCAGCTCCGAAGCGGGGACAGGCAACTACGAGCAGTACTTC. Translation gives CASSSEAGTGNYEQYF. Filled out from reference TRBV7-2 and TRBJ2-7, the complete variable domain reads GAGVSQSPSNKVTEKGKDVELRCDPISGHTALYWYRQSLGQGLEFLIYFQGNSAPDKSGLPSDRFSAERTGGSVSTLTIQRTQQEDSAVYLCASSSEAGTGNYEQYFGPGTRLTVT.

This clonotype was found many times. The rearrangement uses TRBV28 and TRBJ2-2; 7 nucleotides align to TRBD1. CDR1 and CDR2 (germline): MDHEN, SYDVKM. Losses at the gene ends were 2 bases for V and 3 bases for J; bases not matched to a gene: 3. The CDR3 totals 15 residues. The DNA for the CDR3 is TGTGCCAGCAGTTTACGACAGGGACACACCGGGGAGCTGTTTTTT. Protein product: CASSLRQGHTGELFF.

The sample holds many counts of this clonotype. The chain employs TRBV28 and TRBJ1-1, with 7 bases lining up with TRBD1. The CDR3 spans 14 residues. CDR1 is MDHEN, CDR2 SYDVKM, per germline. V lost 1 base, J lost 4 bases, and 3 bases stayed unmatched. CDR3 loop: CASSLLAGGTEAFF. CDR3 bases: TGTGCCAGCAGTTTATTGGCAGGGGGCACTGAAGCTTTCTTT.

This clonotype was recorded many times. V usage is TRBV29-1 and J usage is TRBJ2-7, with 7 bases aligning to TRBD1. The germline V gene has CDR1 SQVTM and CDR2 ANQGSEA. The CDR3 contains 11 residues. CDR3 DNA sequence: TGCAGGGGGGACAGATTCTACGAGCAGTACTTC. It codes for CRGDRFYEQYF.

V gene TRBV27 combines with J gene TRBJ1-1, with unresolved D. CDR3 size: 14 residues. Germline CDR1 MNHEY, CDR2 SMNVEV (reference sequence). Trimming took off 2 bases at V and 4 bases at J, with 11 bases between the two ends. CDR3 DNA: TGTGCCAGCAGTTTAGGCCCCCGGGTCACTGAAGCTTTCTTT. It translates to CASSLGPRVTEAFF.

In regard to this clonotype: This may be a read error, as it is one base from a much larger clone. This rearrangement joins TRBV6-1 to TRBJ2-7; D possibly corresponds to TRBD1 (5 bases). Germline V gene sequence: CDR1 MNHNS, CDR2 SASEGT. CDR3 size: 15 residues. The CDR3 spells CVSSLHETENYEQYF. The CDR3 DNA sequence: TGTGTCAGCAGTCTCCACGAGACAGAGAATTACGAGCAGTACTTC.

This clonotype was counted a few times. In DNA, the CDR3 is TGTGCCAGCAGCCAGGGGACTGTTCAAGAGACCCAGTACTTC. Protein: CASSQGTVQETQYF. The chain recombines TRBV7-6 with TRBJ2-5; D is perhaps TRBD1 or TRBD2 (6 bases each). The CDR3 has 14 amino acids. Trimming left V 5 bases short and J 2 bases short, with 12 bases between. Germline V gene sequence: CDR1 SGHVS, CDR2 FNYEAQ. Complete variable domain (other parts from reference TRBV7-6 and TRBJ2-5): GAGVSQSPRYKVTKRGQDVALRCDPISGHVSLYWYRQALGQGPEFLTYFNYEAQQDKSGLPNDRFSAERPEGSISTLTIQRTEQRDSAMYRCASSQGTVQETQYFGPGTRLLVL.

This clonotype was counted at least ten times. The chain recombines TRBV6-5 with TRBJ1-5, with D hard to call. Germline CDR1 and CDR2: MNHEY and SVGAGI. The CDR3 length is 13 residues. Between the trimmed V and J ends, which lost 2 bases and 4 bases, there was a span of 6 bases. CDR3 DNA: TGTGCCAGCAGTTACACAAAGAATCAGCCCCAGCATTTT. Protein product: CASSYTKNQPQHF.

This clonotype was recorded many times. This chain's CDR3 is CASSGGTGVNQPQHF. The CDR3 DNA is TGTGCCAGCAGCGGCGGGACAGGGGTCAATCAGCCCCAGCATTTT. The chain links TRBV9 to TRBJ1-5, with 10 nucleotides matching TRBD1. Per the germline V gene, CDR1 is SGDLS and CDR2 is YYNGEE. The trim removed 3 bases at V and 3 bases at J, leaving 3 bases unmatched. The CDR3 is 15 amino acids.

This clonotype was found many times. The chain joins TRBV11-2 to TRBJ1-1, with TRBD1 identical over 7 bases. Germline CDR1 SGHAT, CDR2 FQNNGV. After removal of 5 bases from V and 0 bases from J, the junction contained 9 bases not matched to a gene. The CDR3 sequence is 16 residues long. DNA of the CDR3: TGTGCCAGCAGCACGGGGACAGCGACCTTGAACACTGAAGCTTTCTTT. Its translation: CASSTGTATLNTEAFF.

The table lists this clonotype with many counts. The chain employs TRBV2 and TRBJ1-1, with 7 bases fitting TRBD1. CDR3 length: 12 residues. The trim removed 8 bases at V and 10 bases at J, leaving 10 bases unmatched. CDR1 and CDR2 from the germline V gene are SNHLY and FYNNEI. The CDR3 protein is CASRLTGRAAFF. The CDR3, as DNA: TGTGCCAGCCGCCTGACAGGGCGCGCAGCTTTCTTT. Based on the CDR3 plus reference TRBV2 and TRBJ1-1, the full variable domain is EPEVTQTPSHQVTQMGQEVILRCVPISNHLYFYWYRQILGQKVEFLVSFYNNEISEKSEIFDDQFSVERPDGSNFTLKIRSTKLEDSAMYFCASRLTGRAAFFGQGTRLTVV.

Many counts were recorded for this clonotype. The chain has TRBV20-1 and TRBJ1-2; D gene ambiguous. V lost 8 bases and J 3 bases, leaving 13 bases between the germline ends. CDR1 and CDR2 from the germline V gene are DFQATT and SNEGSKA (reference sequence). This CDR3 is built from 12 residues. The CDR3 nucleotides are TGCAGTCCCGTTTTAAGCGACTATGGCTACACCTTC. It translates to CSPVLSDYGYTF.

The chain links TRBV12-3 or TRBV12-4 to TRBJ1-3; 7 nucleotides agree with TRBD1. The length of the CDR3 is 14 residues. The V gene end was trimmed by 5 bases and the J gene end by 5 bases; junction bases not matched to a gene: 6. CDR3 protein: CASSLTGRRNTIYF. CDR3 nucleotide sequence: TGTGCCAGCAGTCTGACAGGGAGGAGAAACACCATATATTTT.

This clonotype was observed at least ten times. This chain links TRBV4-3 with TRBJ2-2; no firm D call. Germline values: CDR1 LGHNA, CDR2 YSLEER. CDR3 size: 16 residues. The V gene lost 1 base and the J gene lost 3 bases, with 12 bases spanning the gap. Written as DNA, the CDR3 is TGCGCCAGCAGCCAAGTCGGACGGGTGTACACCGGGGAGCTGTTTTTT. It yields the protein CASSQVGRVYTGELFF.

This clonotype has ten or more counts. This rearrangement joins TRBV28 to TRBJ2-7; 8 nucleotides align to TRBD2. J lost 7 bases, V lost 6 bases, and 11 bases had no gene match. CDR3 size: 14 residues. The germline CDR1 and CDR2 sequences are MDHEN and SYDVKM. The CDR3 loop reads CASSLRIAGREQYF. The CDR3 region has the DNA TGTGCCAGCAGCCTGAGAATAGCGGGAAGGGAGCAGTACTTC.